This TCR beta chain was profiled in a study of monozygotic twins with inflammatory bowel disease. Study-level results: Healthy co-twins had higher TCRbeta inverse Simpson diversity than their IBD twins. Part of the variability in patient repertoires may have come from differing immunosuppressive treatments.

From 3,500 to 4,000 ng of total RNA, each TCR library was prepared. Reprocessing the 5' RACE reads, TCRdb reports a single entry for every CDR3 protein and omits DNA. The sample data list more than 300,000 distinct CDR3 sequences. The CDR3 contains 15 residues. Looked up from germline, CDR1 is WSHSY and CDR2 is SAAADI. Note on this clonotype: The antigen is undetermined.

Sequencing input: blood. The rearrangement links TRBV10-2 to TRBJ2-1; TCRdb picks TRBD1, but there is no DNA to check that call. The source is a human donor with ulcerative colitis or Crohn's disease, or a healthy co-twin of an affected twin (not recorded which). The CDR3 is CASRRGTGAYNEQFF.